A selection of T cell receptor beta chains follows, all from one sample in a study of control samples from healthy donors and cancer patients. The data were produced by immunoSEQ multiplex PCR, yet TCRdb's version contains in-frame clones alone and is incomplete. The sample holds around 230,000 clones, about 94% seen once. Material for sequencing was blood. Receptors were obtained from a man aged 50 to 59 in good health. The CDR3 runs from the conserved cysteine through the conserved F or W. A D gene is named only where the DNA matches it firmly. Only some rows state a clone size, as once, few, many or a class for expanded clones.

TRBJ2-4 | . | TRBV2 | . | TGTGCCAGCAGTGAAGCGCCCCGACAGTTGAGGGGCATTCAGTACTTC | CASSEAPRQLRGIQYF
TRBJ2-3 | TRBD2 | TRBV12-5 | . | TGTGCTAGTGCCCTAGCGGGCCAATCTAGCACAGATACGCAGTATTTT | CASALAGQSSTDTQYF
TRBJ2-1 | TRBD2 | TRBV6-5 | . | TGTGCCAGCAGTTACGGCGGGGGGATAAGGGGCTATGAGCAGTTCTTC | CASSYGGGIRGYEQFF
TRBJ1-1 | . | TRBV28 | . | TGTGCCAGCAGCCCTACCTTCACTGAAGCTTTCTTT | CASSPTFTEAFF
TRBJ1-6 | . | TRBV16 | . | TGTGCCAGCAGCCAAGTCTGGAATTCACCCCTCCACTTT | CASSQVWNSPLHF
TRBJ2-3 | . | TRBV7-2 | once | TGTGCCAGCAGCTCCGTGGGTCTTGGCACACATACGCAGTATTTT | CASSSVGLGTHTQYF
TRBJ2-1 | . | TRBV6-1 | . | TGTGCCAGCAGTGAACAGGACACTGCCTACAATGAGCAGTTCTTC | CASSEQDTAYNEQFF
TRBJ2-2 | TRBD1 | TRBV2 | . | TGTGCCGGGGACAGGGACGACACCGGGGAGCTGTTTTTT | CAGDRDDTGELFF
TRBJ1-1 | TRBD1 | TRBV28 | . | TGTGCCAGCAGGACAGGGTTCACTGAAGCTTTCTTT | CASRTGFTEAFF
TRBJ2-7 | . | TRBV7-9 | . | TGTGCCAGCAGTTGGTCAGGGAACGAGCAGTACTTC | CASSWSGNEQYF
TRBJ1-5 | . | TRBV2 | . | TGTGCCAGCAGGACATATAGCAATCAGCCCCAGCATTTT | CASRTYSNQPQHF
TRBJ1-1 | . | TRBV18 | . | TGTGCCAGCTCAATGTTGGGGGTGAACACTGAAGCTTTCTTT | CASSMLGVNTEAFF
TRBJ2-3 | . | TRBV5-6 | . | TGTGCCAGCAGTTTTTCTAGGGGGAAAGTGAATTTT | CASSFSRGKVNF
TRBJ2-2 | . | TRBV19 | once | TGTGCCAGTAGTAGGGGGAACACCGGGGAGCTGTTTTTT | CASSRGNTGELFF
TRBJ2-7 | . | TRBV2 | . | TGTGCCCTTAGGACTGGACTGGTTTCCTACGAGCAGTACTTC | CALRTGLVSYEQYF
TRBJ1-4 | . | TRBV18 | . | TGTGCCAGCTCACCACGGGGGACCACTAATGAAAAACTGTTTTTT | CASSPRGTTNEKLFF
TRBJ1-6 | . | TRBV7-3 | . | TGTGCCAGCAGCGTGAGGGCAGATAATTCACCCCTCCACTTT | CASSVRADNSPLHF
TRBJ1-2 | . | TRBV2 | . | TGTGCCAGCAGTGAAACCTATAGGGACGTCGGCTACACCTTC | CASSETYRDVGYTF
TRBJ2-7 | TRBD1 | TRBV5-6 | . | TGTGCCAGCAGAAAAAAAGGACAGGGACACCTCTACGAGCAGTACTTC | CASRKKGQGHLYEQYF
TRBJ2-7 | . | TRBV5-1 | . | TGCGCCAGCAGCGCGTCCTCCAGGAACGACGAGCAGTACTTC | CASSASSRNDEQYF
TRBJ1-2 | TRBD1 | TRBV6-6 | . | TGTGCCAGCAAACGGGGAACCGGGACAGACAGTTATGGCTACACCTTC | CASKRGTGTDSYGYTF
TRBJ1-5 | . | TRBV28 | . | TGTGCCAGCAGCCCGAATCAGGGCTTTAATGTTCGTCAGCCCCAGCATTTT | CASSPNQGFNVRQPQHF
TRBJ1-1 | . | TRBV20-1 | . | TGCAGTGCAAGCACGAACACTGAAGCTTTCTTT | CSASTNTEAFF
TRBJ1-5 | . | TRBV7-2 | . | TGTGCCAGCAGCTTAGATTTAGGACAGAGGATTAGCAATCAGCCCCAGCATTTT | CASSLDLGQRISNQPQHF
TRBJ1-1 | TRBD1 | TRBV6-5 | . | TGTGCCAGCAGTTACTCGACAGGGGGGACAGGCACTGAAGCTTTCTTT | CASSYSTGGTGTEAFF
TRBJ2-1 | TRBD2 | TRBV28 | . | TGTGCCAGCAGTTTTGGGCGAGCGGGGTATGAGCAGTTCTTC | CASSFGRAGYEQFF
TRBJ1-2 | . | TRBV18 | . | TGTGCCAGCTCACCGGAGGGGGGGGCGAATGGCTACACCTTC | CASSPEGGANGYTF
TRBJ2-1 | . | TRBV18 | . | TGTGCCAGCTCACCCGTGGCAGGGTGGTACAATGAGCAGTTCTTC | CASSPVAGWYNEQFF
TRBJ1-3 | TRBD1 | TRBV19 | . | TGTGCCAGTAGTAAGGCGACAGGGGGTTATGGAAACACCATATATTTT | CASSKATGGYGNTIYF
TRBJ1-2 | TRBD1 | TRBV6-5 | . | TGTGCCAGCAGTTCCGGACAGGGGTTTGGCTACACCTTC | CASSSGQGFGYTF
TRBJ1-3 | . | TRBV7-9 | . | TGTGCCAGCAGCTTAGTACAAAGCTCTGGAAACACCATATATTTT | CASSLVQSSGNTIYF
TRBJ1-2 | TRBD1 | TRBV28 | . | TGTGCCAGCTCCCCTTCGGGACAGCCTTATGGCTACACCTTC | CASSPSGQPYGYTF
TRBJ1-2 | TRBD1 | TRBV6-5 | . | TGTGCCAGCTCCTTCGGGACAGGGGACTATGGCTACACCTTC | CASSFGTGDYGYTF
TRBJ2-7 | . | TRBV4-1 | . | TGCGCCAGCAGCCGCGCCGGCTGGGACGAGCAGTACTTC | CASSRAGWDEQYF
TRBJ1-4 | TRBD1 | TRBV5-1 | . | TGCGCCAGCAGCTTGACCCCAACAGGGGTGGGCGAAAAACTGTTTTTT | CASSLTPTGVGEKLFF
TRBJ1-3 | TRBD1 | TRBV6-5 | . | TGTGCCAGCAGGATAGACAGGGTTCAAAGCAACACCATATATTTT | CASRIDRVQSNTIYF